This is a list of T cell receptor beta chains from one sample in a study of vaccination and CD4 T cells after COVID-19. No antigen is known for these receptors. TCRdb ran MiXCR on the PCR reads and lists one entry per CDR3 protein. Among about 12,000 distinct CDR3 sequences listed, approximately 60% were seen once. The sample was CD4+ T cells from blood, cultured in vitro. All receptors come from a human donor who had recovered from COVID-19. The CDR3 runs from the conserved cysteine through the conserved F or W. A D gene is named only where the DNA matches it firmly. Not all rows give a size; the values are once, few, many and, for expanded clones, a class.

v_call,j_call,cdr3_length,clone_size,d_call,cdr3_nt,cdr3_aa
TRBV20-1,TRBJ2-2,13,large,TRBD2,TGCAGTGCTAATCTAGCGGGTGCCGGGGAGCTGTTTTTT,CSANLAGAGELFF
TRBV20-1,TRBJ2-7,11,NA,NA,TGCACCGCGCGACAGGCCTACGAGCAGTACTTC,CTARQAYEQYF
TRBV20-1,TRBJ2-1,19,NA,TRBD2,TGCAGTGCCCCCCGCGTCGGCCTAGCGGAGGGGATTGGGGGGAATGAGCAGTTCTTC,CSAPRVGLAEGIGGNEQFF
TRBV7-2,TRBJ2-5,13,few,NA,TGTGCCAGCAGCTTAGCCCATGGAGAGACCCAGTACTTC,CASSLAHGETQYF
TRBV12-3/TRBV12-4,TRBJ1-2,15,NA,NA,TGTGCCAGCAGTTTAGACGGTTTTGGGGCCCAGGGCTACACCTTC,CASSLDGFGAQGYTF
TRBV20-1,TRBJ1-1,17,few,TRBD1,TGCAGTGCTAGAGATCGACAGGGTTCGGTTATGAACACTGAAGCTTTCTTT,CSARDRQGSVMNTEAFF
TRBV28,TRBJ2-7,13,NA,TRBD1,TGTGCCAGCAGGCGGACAGGGAGCGGCGAGCAGTACTTC,CASRRTGSGEQYF
TRBV14,TRBJ2-5,16,NA,NA,TGTGCCAGCAGCCCACACAGGGAGGTTATATCGGAGACCCAGTACTTC,CASSPHREVISETQYF
TRBV6-1,TRBJ2-3,20,NA,TRBD2,TGTGCCAGCAGTGAAGACGGGACTAGCGGGAGGGCCTTAGGTACAGATACGCAGTATTTT,CASSEDGTSGRALGTDTQYF
TRBV19,TRBJ1-5,14,NA,NA,TGTGCCAGTAGTATGTGGCGTTCCGATCAGCCCCAGCATTTT,CASSMWRSDQPQHF
TRBV20-1,TRBJ2-3,15,few,NA,TGCAGTGCTAGAGATTCCCCAGGCACCGCAGATACGCAGTATTTT,CSARDSPGTADTQYF
TRBV7-6,TRBJ1-1,17,NA,NA,TGTGCCAGCAGCCCGGAGCATCGACAGAGCATGAACACTGAAGCTTTCTTT,CASSPEHRQSMNTEAFF
TRBV6-5,TRBJ2-3,16,NA,TRBD2,TGTGCCAGCAGTTACTCGGTGGGACTAGCGGAAGATACGCAGTATTTT,CASSYSVGLAEDTQYF
TRBV20-1,TRBJ1-2,14,NA,TRBD1,TGCAGTGCGTTGTTCCGACAGGGCGGGTATGGCTACACCTTC,CSALFRQGGYGYTF
TRBV20-1,TRBJ2-3,14,NA,TRBD1,TGCAGTGCGGGACAGGGAACTAGCACAGATACGCAGTATTTT,CSAGQGTSTDTQYF
TRBV10-3,TRBJ1-1,18,NA,TRBD1,TGTGCCATCAGTGCATACGGGACAGGGCGAAGAATGAACACTGAAGCTTTCTTT,CAISAYGTGRRMNTEAFF
TRBV7-3,TRBJ2-2,14,NA,NA,TGTGCCAGCAGCTTACAGGGGAACCCCGGGGAGCTGTTTTTT,CASSLQGNPGELFF
TRBV21-1,TRBJ2-4,17,NA,NA,TGTGCCAGCAGCCCCCGTGAGCAATGGGGCGCCAAAAACATTCAGTACTTC,CASSPREQWGAKNIQYF
TRBV20-1,TRBJ1-2,12,few,NA,TGCAGTGCTAGCGTGGCTAACTATGGCTACACCTTC,CSASVANYGYTF
TRBV14,TRBJ2-7,11,NA,NA,TGTGCCAGCAGCCATGTGGGAGAGCAGTACTTC,CASSHVGEQYF
TRBV15,TRBJ2-5,16,NA,NA,TGTGCCACCAGCAGAGGGAGAGGTACCGTACAAGAGACCCAGTACTTC,CATSRGRGTVQETQYF
TRBV7-9,TRBJ2-1,17,NA,TRBD2,TGTGCCAGCAGCCGGACTAGCGGGAGGGCACTCGACAGTAAGCAGTTCTTC,CASSRTSGRALDSKQFF
TRBV20-1,TRBJ2-5,15,NA,TRBD2,TGCAGTGCTAGAGCCCCCGCGGGGGGAAAAGAGACCCAGTACTTC,CSARAPAGGKETQYF
TRBV7-9,TRBJ1-5,15,few,NA,TGTGCCAGCAGCCCTGGGCTGAATAGCAATCAGCCCCAGCATTTT,CASSPGLNSNQPQHF
TRBV6-5,TRBJ2-3,15,NA,NA,TGTGCCAGCAGTTACGCCCAGCGGAGGGGGGATACGCAGTATTTT,CASSYAQRRGDTQYF
TRBV6-1,TRBJ1-2,13,medium-sized,TRBD1,TGTGCCAGCAGTGAATGGGACAGGGGTGGCTACACCTTC,CASSEWDRGGYTF
TRBV6-2/TRBV6-3,TRBJ2-7,16,NA,TRBD2,TGTGCCAGCAGTTACGCGAGGACTAGCCCCAATCGCGAGCAGTACTTC,CASSYARTSPNREQYF
TRBV5-1,TRBJ1-1,13,NA,TRBD1,TGCGCCAGCAGCTACAGGGGGGGCACTGAAGCTTTCTTT,CASSYRGGTEAFF
TRBV30,TRBJ2-7,16,NA,NA,TGTGCCTGGAGTCCCAGGACCCTGCGGAGCTCCTACGAGCAGTACTTC,CAWSPRTLRSSYEQYF
TRBV20-1,TRBJ2-4,13,NA,NA,TGCAGTGCTAAGAACCTAGGGGGTAACATTCAGTACTTC,CSAKNLGGNIQYF